The 30 T cell receptor beta chains below all came from one sample that was sequenced in a study of blood T cell repertoires in COVID-19. The method was immunoSEQ multiplex PCR; TCRdb's version includes in-frame clones alone and lacks a portion of them. This sample has about 200,000 clones, with 85% found just once. Sequencing was done on a sample of peripheral blood. The receptors shown here come from a man between 60 and 75 years old with COVID-19, enrolled during active disease.

The chain has TRBV10-2 and TRBJ1-6; 8 bases line up with TRBD1. Germline-derived CDR1 and CDR2 are WSHSY and SAAADI. This CDR3 is 16 amino acids long. Trimming took 2 bases from V and 7 from J; bases not matched to a gene: 7. The CDR3 sequence: CASSEPPTGVNSPLHF. The CDR3, as DNA: TGCGCCAGCAGTGAGCCTCCGACAGGGGTAAATTCACCCCTCCACTTT.

This clone was detected a few times. V usage is TRBV5-1 and J usage is TRBJ1-2; weak D call: TRBD1 (6 bases). This CDR3 region has 16 residues. CDR1 and CDR2 from the germline V gene are SGHRS and YFSETQ. The V gene lost 4 bases and the J gene lost 0 bases, with 16 bases spanning the gap. CDR3: CASSPGTPSTNYGYTF. DNA of the CDR3: TGCGCCAGCAGCCCGGGGACACCTTCAACTAACTATGGCTACACCTTC.

The V gene is TRBV12-3 or TRBV12-4, the J gene TRBJ1-2; TRBD1 is a possible D gene (5 bases). Trimming pared 3 bases from V and 4 bases from J, leaving 6 bases between. The CDR3 has 12 residues. The CDR3 DNA reads as TGTGCCAGCAGTTTTCAGGGCTATGGCTACACCTTC. It yields the protein CASSFQGYGYTF.

The chain recombines TRBV3-1 (or the pseudogene TRBV3-2) with TRBJ1-2, with TRBD1 identical over 7 bases. The CDR3 has 14 amino acids. V was pared by 4 bases and J by 4 bases, with 6 bases of the junction left unmatched. The germline gives CDR1 LGHDT, CDR2 YNNKEL (reference sequence). CDR3 coding DNA: TGTGCCAGCAGCCCCACCGGGACAGTCTATGGCTACACCTTC. It specifies CASSPTGTVYGYTF.

The J gene is TRBJ1-2, the V gene TRBV19; 7 bases map to TRBD1. The V gene end was trimmed by 3 bases and the J gene end by 6 bases; junction bases not matched to a gene: 10. Per the germline V gene, CDR1 is LNHDA and CDR2 is SQIVND (reference sequence). This CDR3 region has 15 residues. This CDR3 is CASSIPAQGDNGYTF. CDR3 bases: TGTGCCAGTAGTATCCCGGCGCAGGGGGATAATGGCTACACCTTC.

The chain employs TRBV27 and TRBJ2-3; D is uncertain. With 3 bases removed from V and 5 bases from J, the gap between germline ends came to 3 bases. The CDR3 loop spans 11 amino acids. Germline lookup yields CDR1 MNHEY and CDR2 SMNVEV (reference sequence). The CDR3, as DNA: TGTGCCAGCAGTTTCGTAGATACGCAGTATTTT. This gives the protein CASSFVDTQYF.

The CDR3 here is CASSLSDSNQPQHF. The CDR3 region has the DNA TGTGCCAGCAGCCTCTCAGATAGCAATCAGCCCCAGCATTTT. This chain joins TRBV3-1 (or the pseudogene TRBV3-2) and TRBJ1-5, with D hard to call. The germline V gene encodes CDR1 LGHDT and CDR2 YNNKEL (reference sequence). V lost 4 bases, J lost 0 bases, and 7 bases lay in between. CDR3 length: 14 amino acids.

This chain connects TRBV27 to TRBJ1-2, with D possibly TRBD1 on 6 matching bases. Per the germline V gene, CDR1 is MNHEY and CDR2 is SMNVEV (reference sequence). The CDR3 runs to 13 residues. The germline V and J ends were trimmed by 5 bases and 5 bases, with 12 bases remaining between them. The CDR3: CASSTGSRYGYTF. Written as DNA, the CDR3 is TGTGCCAGCAGTACAGGGTCGAGATATGGCTACACCTTC.

The chain couples TRBV6-1 to TRBJ1-1; maybe TRBD1 (5 bases). The CDR3 extends over 13 amino acids. The germline V gene has CDR1 MNHNS and CDR2 SASEGT. V was cut by 4 bases and J by 4 bases, with 10 bases left in between. The CDR3 region has the DNA TGTGCCAGCAGTGCTAAAGGGGCCACTGAAGCTTTCTTT. It yields the protein CASSAKGATEAFF.

J is TRBJ2-5 and V is TRBV7-6, with D perhaps TRBD2 (5 bases). This CDR3 is built from 15 residues. The V and J ends lost 0 bases and 7 bases respectively, with 15 bases between them. Germline values: CDR1 SGHVS, CDR2 FNYEAQ. The CDR3 bases are TGTGCCAGCAGCTTAGCCGACGGGGTGGTGGGGACCCAGTACTTC. Residues: CASSLADGVVGTQYF.

J is TRBJ1-5 and V is TRBV7-2; no definite D call. V was clipped by 0 bases and J by 4 bases, with 13 bases between them. Looked up from germline, CDR1 is SGHTA and CDR2 is FQGNSA. The CDR3 runs 16 residues. CDR3 sequence reads: CASSLAGGRLNQPQHF. In DNA, the CDR3 is TGTGCCAGCAGCTTAGCCGGAGGTCGCCTAAATCAGCCCCAGCATTTT.

This chain connects TRBV7-8 to TRBJ2-7; tentatively, D is TRBD2 (5 bases). Trimming pared 6 bases from V and 7 bases from J, leaving 16 bases between. The CDR3 sequence is 13 residues long. Germline V lookup: CDR1 SGHVS, CDR2 FQNEAQ. The CDR3 DNA reads TGTGCCAGCAGTTTCGGCAGGCCGGGGGAGCAGTACTTC. Protein sequence: CASSFGRPGEQYF.

This chain connects TRBV24-1 to TRBJ2-1, with unresolved D. CDR3 length equals 16 residues. The V end was cut by 3 bases, the J end by 0 bases, with 11 bases between. Per germline, CDR1 KGHDR and CDR2 SFDVKD. CDR3 nucleotides: TGTGCCACCAGTGATGTAAGGCGGAGCTCCTACAATGAGCAGTTCTTC. Protein product: CATSDVRRSSYNEQFF.

This chain uses TRBV6-1 with TRBJ1-1; 9 bases match TRBD1. The germline CDR1 and CDR2 sequences are MNHNS and SASEGT. Trimming took 2 bases from V and 1 from J; bases not matched to a gene: 2. This CDR3 is 15 amino acids long. The CDR3 loop reads CASSELTGGNTEAFF. The CDR3 DNA reads TGTGCCAGCAGTGAATTGACAGGGGGGAACACTGAAGCTTTCTTT.

This clone was found once. The gene calls are TRBV3-1 (or the pseudogene TRBV3-2) and TRBJ2-7; 9 nucleotides match TRBD2. The germline V gene encodes CDR1 LGHDT and CDR2 YNNKEL (reference sequence). CDR3 size: 16 residues. V was pared by 0 bases and J by 5 bases, with 8 bases of the junction left unmatched. The CDR3 sequence is CASSQDTLAGRDEQYF. For the CDR3, the DNA is TGTGCCAGCAGCCAAGATACTCTAGCGGGGCGGGACGAGCAGTACTTC.

The chain joins TRBV12-3 or TRBV12-4 to TRBJ1-2; tentative D call: TRBD1 (6 bases). This CDR3 spans 13 amino acids. V was shortened by 6 bases and J by 2 bases, with 10 bases between the two germline ends. The CDR3 DNA follows: TGTGCCAGCAGCCCTACAGGGAACTATGGCTACACCTTC. Translation gives CASSPTGNYGYTF.

This chain joins TRBV6-1 and TRBJ1-5; possible D gene TRBD1, 5 bases. V dropped 1 base and J dropped 4 bases, with 23 bases sitting between them. This CDR3 region has 19 residues. In germline, CDR1 is MNHNS, CDR2 SASEGT. CDR3 amino acids: CASSEGGERGTIGNQPQHF. As DNA, the CDR3 is TGTGCCAGCAGTGAAGGGGGGGAGAGGGGTACTATAGGTAATCAGCCCCAGCATTTT.

The V and J genes are TRBV6-1 and TRBJ1-5; no clear D. V lost 0 bases, J lost 3 bases, and 9 bases lay in between. CDR3 length: 15 amino acids. CDR1 is MNHNS and CDR2 is SASEGT in the germline V gene. The CDR3 loop is CASSEARGSNQPQHF. The CDR3 bases are TGTGCCAGCAGTGAAGCTCGGGGATCCAATCAGCCCCAGCATTTT.

This chain joins TRBV30 and TRBJ2-1; no clear D. The CDR3 is 15 residues long. Per the germline V gene, CDR1 is GTSNPN and CDR2 is SVGIG (reference sequence). Deletions cut 4 bases from V and 0 bases from J, with 13 bases between. The CDR3 sequence is CAWKPVPISYNEQFF. The DNA of the CDR3 is TGTGCCTGGAAACCCGTCCCTATCTCCTACAATGAGCAGTTCTTC.

The genes are TRBV2 and TRBJ1-1, with a tentative D call TRBD1 (6 bases). Trimming removed 7 bases from V and 7 bases from J, with 19 bases in between. Looked up from germline, CDR1 is SNHLY and CDR2 is FYNNEI. The CDR3 is 14 residues long. The CDR3 sequence is CASKETGILSEAFF. In DNA form, the CDR3 reads TGTGCCAGCAAGGAGACAGGCATCCTTAGTGAAGCTTTCTTT.

V and J are TRBV19 and TRBJ2-7; D perhaps matches TRBD1 (7 bases). In germline, CDR1 is LNHDA, CDR2 SQIVND (reference sequence). The CDR3 covers 15 residues. Trimming removed 6 bases at V and 2 bases at J, with 17 bases between. DNA of the CDR3: TGTGCCAGTAGCCGCGCGGGGACAGATCCCTACGAGCAGTACTTC. This translates into CASSRAGTDPYEQYF.

The J gene is TRBJ1-2, the V gene TRBV30; TRBD1 agrees at 8 bases. This CDR3 has 13 amino acids. Looked up from germline, CDR1 is GTSNPN and CDR2 is SVGIG (reference sequence). V was pared by 2 bases and J by 3 bases, with 2 bases of the junction left unmatched. The CDR3: CAWSRGQDYGYTF. The DNA of the CDR3 is TGTGCCTGGAGTCGGGGACAGGACTATGGCTACACCTTC.

The rearrangement joins TRBV9 to TRBJ1-6; 7 bases fit TRBD1. V was clipped by 2 bases and J by 6 bases; unmatched bases: 2. The CDR3 spans 14 residues. CDR1 is SGDLS and CDR2 is YYNGEE in the germline V gene. Here the CDR3 reads CASSVDRTNSPLHF. CDR3 DNA sequence: TGTGCCAGCAGCGTGGACAGGACTAATTCACCCCTCCACTTT.

This chain uses TRBV2 with TRBJ1-5, with D tentatively TRBD1 (5 bases). The CDR3 contains 15 residues. CDR1 is SNHLY, CDR2 FYNNEI, per germline. Trimming pared 6 bases from V and 2 bases from J, leaving 14 bases between. The CDR3 coding sequence is TGTGCCAGCAGGGAAAACCGGGGGGGCAATCAGCCCCAGCATTTT. Its translation is CASRENRGGNQPQHF.

The chain is built from TRBV12-3 or TRBV12-4 and TRBJ2-5; D is perhaps TRBD1 (5 bases). This CDR3 has 13 residues. Trimming cost V 3 bases and J 1 base, with 6 bases left between them. The CDR3 loop reads CASSFRAQETQYF. The CDR3 nucleotides read TGTGCCAGCAGTTTCAGGGCCCAAGAGACCCAGTACTTC.

The chain has TRBV3-1 (or the pseudogene TRBV3-2) and TRBJ2-7; 7 bases are shared with TRBD2. CDR1 LGHDT and CDR2 YNNKEL come from the germline V gene (reference sequence). The CDR3 contains 15 residues. The trim removed 3 bases at V and 5 bases at J, leaving 10 bases unmatched. CDR3 protein: CASSHKGREKNEQYF. DNA for the CDR3: TGTGCCAGCAGCCATAAAGGGCGGGAGAAGAACGAGCAGTACTTC.

The chain carries TRBV5-1 and TRBJ1-3, with 11 nucleotides matching TRBD1. The CDR3 extends over 15 amino acids. Trimming cost V 4 bases and J 8 bases; bases outside gene matches: 8. Per germline, CDR1 SGHRS and CDR2 YFSETQ. This CDR3 reads CASSLPGTGGDTIYF. In DNA form, the CDR3 reads TGCGCCAGCAGCCTACCCGGGACAGGGGGAGACACCATATATTTT.

J is TRBJ2-7 and V is TRBV28; D gene ambiguous. CDR3 length equals 12 residues. V was pared by 3 bases and J by 5 bases, with 8 bases between. CDR1 and CDR2 (germline): MDHEN, SYDVKM. This CDR3 is CASSFPPNEQYF. In nucleotides, the CDR3 is TGTGCCAGCAGTTTCCCCCCTAACGAGCAGTACTTC.

The chain joins TRBV10-3 to TRBJ1-5; 8 bases line up with TRBD1. The CDR3 contains 14 residues. After removal of 4 bases from V and 6 bases from J, the junction contained 5 bases not matched to a gene. Germline-derived CDR1 and CDR2 are ENHRY and SYGVKD. Written as DNA, the CDR3 is TGTGCCATCAGTGCCGACAGGGGAGGTCAGCCCCAGCATTTT. This encodes CAISADRGGQPQHF.

The gene calls are TRBV5-1 and TRBJ1-2, with a possible D match to TRBD1 (5 bases). V dropped 0 bases and J dropped 5 bases, with 17 bases sitting between them. Looked up from germline, CDR1 is SGHRS and CDR2 is YFSETQ. The CDR3 is 16 amino acids. The CDR3 sequence is CASSLGQGLPGYGYTF. In nucleotides, the CDR3 is TGCGCCAGCAGCTTGGGGCAGGGACTACCTGGATATGGCTACACCTTC.